This T cell receptor beta chain was identified in a study of CD8 T cells in Susac syndrome. The multiple sclerosis controls comprised treatment-naive patients whose relapsing-remitting disease was stable or active. FACS was used to enrich TEMRA cells, whereas the CD8+ and CD4+ T cells were obtained by negative isolation. Random-hexamer reverse transcription was applied to roughly 0.5 to 1 ug RNA. With immunoSEQ multiplex PCR, TCR beta CDR3 was amplified across 54 Vbeta and 13 Jbeta. TCRdb ran MiXCR on the immunoSEQ multiplex PCR reads and lists one entry per CDR3 protein. Found here are approximately 180,000 distinct CDR3 sequences, 90% to 96% of them singletons; the top ten hold 0.093%. The germline gives CDR1 MGHDK, CDR2 SYGVNS. Trimming took 3 bases from V and 4 from J, leaving 10 bases between them. This CDR3 region has 14 residues.

The sequenced material came from CD4+ T cells from PBMCs. The origin of this receptor is a human donor with multiple sclerosis. The chain carries TRBV25-1 and TRBJ2-1, with D possibly TRBD1 on 6 matching bases. The CDR3 reads CASSDGGRYNEQFF. CDR3 coding DNA: TGTGCCAGCAGTGATGGGGGCAGATACAATGAGCAGTTCTTC.